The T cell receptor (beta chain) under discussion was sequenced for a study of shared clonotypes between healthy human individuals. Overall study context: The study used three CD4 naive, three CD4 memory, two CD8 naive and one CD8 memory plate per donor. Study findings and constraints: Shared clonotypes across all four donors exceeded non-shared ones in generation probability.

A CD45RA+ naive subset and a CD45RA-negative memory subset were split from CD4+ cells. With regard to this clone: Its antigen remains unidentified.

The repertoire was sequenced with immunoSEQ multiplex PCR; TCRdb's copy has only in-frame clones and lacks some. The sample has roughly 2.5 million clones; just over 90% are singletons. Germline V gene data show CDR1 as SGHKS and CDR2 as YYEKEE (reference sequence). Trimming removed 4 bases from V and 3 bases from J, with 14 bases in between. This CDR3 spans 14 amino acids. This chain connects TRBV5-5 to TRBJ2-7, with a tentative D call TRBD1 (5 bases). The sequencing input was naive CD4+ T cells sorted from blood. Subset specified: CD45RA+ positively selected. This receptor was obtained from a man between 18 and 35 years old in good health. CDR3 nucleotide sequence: TGTGCCAGCAGCCCACGTCAGGGAAACTACGAGCAGTACTTC. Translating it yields CASSPRQGNYEQYF.